This is a list of T cell receptor beta chains from one sample in a study of T cells in tuberculosis. Sequencing was performed with immunoSEQ multiplex PCR; in TCRdb, only in-frame clones are kept and a portion is missing. The sample carries about 5,500 clones, about 97% recorded once. This material consisted of PBMCs, taken at tuberculosis diagnosis. These receptors were obtained from an adult with tuberculosis. Both conserved end residues are part of each CDR3. Fields, in order: V gene, D gene, J gene, clone size, CDR3 protein, CDR3 DNA. A D gene is named only where the DNA matches it firmly. Expanded clones are given a class, and other clones once, few, many or no size at all.

TRBV30	-	TRBJ2-2	-	CAWIDGTPPGELFF	TGTGCCTGGATCGACGGGACACCCCCCGGGGAGCTGTTTTTT
TRBV19	-	TRBJ1-5	-	CASKRGESNQPQHF	TGTGCCAGTAAGCGGGGCGAAAGCAATCAGCCCCAGCATTTT
TRBV2	TRBD2	TRBJ2-3	-	CASSEGGGGTDTQYF	TGTGCCAGCAGTGAAGGGGGGGGAGGCACAGATACGCAGTATTTT
TRBV9	-	TRBJ2-3	-	CASSVGGVVGSFTDTQYF	TGTGCCAGCAGCGTAGGGGGCGTGGTTGGTTCTTTTACAGATACGCAGTATTTT
TRBV5-8	TRBD1	TRBJ2-7	-	CASSLDRGSYEQYF	TGTGCCAGCAGCTTGGACAGGGGGTCCTACGAGCAGTACTTC
TRBV5-4	TRBD1	TRBJ1-2	-	CASSTRTGEHTF	TGTGCCAGCAGCACCAGGACAGGGGAGCACACCTTC
TRBV19	TRBD2	TRBJ2-7	-	CASSLTSGRYEQYF	TGTGCCAGTAGTTTGACTAGCGGGAGGTACGAGCAGTACTTC
TRBV11-2	-	TRBJ2-5	once	CASSFSGETQYF	TGTGCCAGCAGCTTCAGCGGAGAGACCCAGTACTTC
TRBV7-8	TRBD2	TRBJ2-7	-	CASSSLTSGDPYEQYF	TGTGCCAGCAGCTCCCTGACTAGCGGGGATCCCTACGAGCAGTACTTC
TRBV6-5	TRBD1	TRBJ1-5	-	CASRDRASNQPQHF	TGTGCCAGTCGAGACAGGGCGAGCAATCAGCCCCAGCATTTT
TRBV5-6	TRBD1	TRBJ2-5	-	CASSPLGQGETQYF	TGTGCCAGCAGCCCTCTCGGACAGGGAGAGACCCAGTACTTC
TRBV29-1	-	TRBJ2-2	-	CSVVLQERSTGELFF	TGCAGCGTTGTCCTACAAGAGCGAAGCACCGGGGAGCTGTTTTTT
TRBV5-4	TRBD2	TRBJ2-7	-	CASSTAGGEQYF	TGTGCCAGCAGCACGGCCGGGGGGGAGCAGTACTTC
TRBV5-1	-	TRBJ2-1	-	CASSQLGAYNEQFF	TGCGCCAGCAGCCAATTAGGGGCCTACAATGAGCAGTTCTTC
TRBV5-1	-	TRBJ1-6	-	CASSLGARQPNSPLHF	TGCGCCAGCAGCTTGGGGGCCCGACAGCCTAATTCACCCCTCCACTTT
TRBV2	-	TRBJ1-3	-	CASSWDTGNTIYF	TGTGCCAGCAGTTGGGACACTGGAAACACCATATATTTT
TRBV4-1	-	TRBJ2-7	-	CASSDPAGQFSYEQYF	TGCGCCAGCAGCGATCCGGCGGGGCAGTTCTCCTACGAGCAGTACTTC
TRBV5-1	TRBD1	TRBJ1-3	-	CASSVGQGNTIYF	TGCGCCAGCAGCGTGGGACAGGGAAACACCATATATTTT
TRBV28	-	TRBJ1-2	once	CASRGPEIPGYTF	TGTGCCAGCCGAGGGCCCGAAATTCCTGGCTACACCTTC
TRBV29-1	-	TRBJ1-5	-	CSAGQLNQPQHF	TGCAGCGCTGGACAGCTCAATCAGCCCCAGCATTTT
TRBV25-1	TRBD2	TRBJ2-7	-	CASTRAGGSYEQYF	TGTGCCAGCACCAGAGCGGGAGGGTCCTACGAGCAGTACTTC
TRBV10-2	-	TRBJ2-1	once	CASMWNEEATYNEQFF	TGCGCCAGCATGTGGAACGAGGAGGCGACCTACAATGAGCAGTTCTTC
TRBV6-5	TRBD1	TRBJ2-7	-	CASSYQEGAISYEQYF	TGTGCCAGCAGTTATCAAGAGGGGGCCATCTCCTACGAGCAGTACTTC
TRBV5-1	TRBD1	TRBJ1-1	-	CASSSGQGDNEAFF	TGCGCCAGCAGCTCGGGACAGGGGGATAATGAAGCTTTCTTT
TRBV9	TRBD1	TRBJ1-2	-	CASSVGGQGRGGYTF	TGTGCCAGCAGCGTAGGGGGACAGGGGCGTGGTGGCTACACCTTC
TRBV5-1	-	TRBJ2-7	once	CASSLDYGGYEQYF	TGCGCCAGCAGCTTGGATTACGGAGGTTACGAGCAGTACTTC
TRBV19	-	TRBJ2-2	-	CASTATGNTGELFF	TGTGCCAGTACCGCGACAGGGAACACCGGGGAGCTGTTTTTT
TRBV10-3	-	TRBJ1-4	-	CAISEATGSFEKLFF	TGTGCCATCAGTGAAGCGACAGGCAGTTTTGAAAAACTGTTTTTT
TRBV7-9	-	TRBJ2-3	-	CASRPPPWREADTQYF	TGTGCCAGCAGACCTCCCCCATGGAGGGAGGCAGATACGCAGTATTTT
TRBV9	-	TRBJ2-1	-	CASSHTQGWGMDEQFF	TGTGCCAGCAGTCATACACAGGGATGGGGTATGGATGAGCAGTTCTTC
TRBV10-3	-	TRBJ2-3	-	CAISEGQLTSTDTQYF	TGTGCCATCAGTGAGGGGCAGCTTACTAGCACAGATACGCAGTATTTT
TRBV18	-	TRBJ1-1	-	CASSPARWQNTEAFF	TGTGCCAGCTCACCAGCGAGGTGGCAGAACACTGAAGCTTTCTTT
TRBV30	-	TRBJ1-2	-	CAWSTGRVDGYTF	TGTGCCTGGAGTACAGGGAGGGTCGACGGCTACACCTTC
TRBV30	-	TRBJ2-7	-	CAWKGTNEQYF	TGTGCCTGGAAGGGGACAAACGAGCAGTACTTC
TRBV9	TRBD2	TRBJ2-1	-	CASARAGGQYNEQFF	TGTGCCAGCGCCCGAGCGGGGGGCCAATACAATGAGCAGTTCTTC
TRBV7-6	TRBD2	TRBJ2-5	-	CASSQRLAGLQETQYF	TGTGCCAGCAGCCAGAGACTAGCGGGGTTGCAAGAGACCCAGTACTTC
TRBV5-1	-	TRBJ1-1	-	CASSLGRGTEAFF	TGCGCCAGCAGCTTGGGTCGGGGGACTGAAGCTTTCTTT
TRBV5-1	-	TRBJ1-1	-	CASSLRGRETEAFF	TGCGCCAGCAGCTTGCGGGGACGGGAGACTGAAGCTTTCTTT
TRBV10-2	TRBD1	TRBJ1-2	-	CASSESSGGIDYGYTF	TGCGCCAGCAGTGAGTCCTCAGGGGGTATCGACTATGGCTACACCTTC
TRBV6-1	-	TRBJ1-1	-	CASSEFSTANTEAFF	TGTGCCAGCAGTGAATTCTCTACTGCGAACACTGAAGCTTTCTTT
TRBV5-1	TRBD1	TRBJ2-7	-	CASSPPETGGHEQYF	TGCGCCAGCAGCCCCCCCGAGACAGGGGGCCACGAGCAGTACTTC
TRBV1	-	TRBJ2-1	-	CTSSNLWREYYNEQFF	TGCACCAGCAGCAACCTATGGCGGGAGTACTACAATGAGCAGTTCTTC
TRBV9	TRBD1	TRBJ1-6	-	CASSASGQGNSPLHF	TGTGCCAGCAGCGCCTCCGGACAGGGTAATTCACCCCTCCACTTT
TRBV4-1	-	TRBJ1-5	-	CASSQRRGNQPQHF	TGCGCCAGCAGCCAACGTAGGGGGAATCAGCCCCAGCATTTT
TRBV14	-	TRBJ1-1	-	CASSQALGGRTEAFF	TGTGCCAGCAGCCAGGCCCTTGGGGGCCGGACTGAAGCTTTCTTT